This T cell receptor (beta chain) was identified during a study of blood T cell repertoires in COVID-19. Study as a whole: Sites in the United States, Italy and Spain provided acute and convalescent COVID-19 samples. PBMCs, B-cell-depleted T cells, or T cells provided the cDNA or gDNA that made up the material.

The CDR3 has 15 amino acids. Trimming stripped 5 bases from V and 4 bases from J, with 14 bases between. Per the germline V gene, CDR1 is KGHDR and CDR2 is SFDVKD. Per the original methods: Cell counts per sample came from amplifying reference gene primers. Clones were sequenced by immunoSEQ multiplex PCR, and TCRdb holds only the in-frame ones, with some missing. V, J and clone size are taken as reported in that table, and D and trimming were inferred from the DNA itself. The top ten clones hold more than 8% of a sample with under 300,000 clones, 83% of them seen once. This TCR was sampled from a woman between 45 and 60 years old who had recovered from COVID-19. The specimen sequenced was peripheral blood. The chain uses TRBV24-1 and TRBJ1-5; TRBD1 is a possible D gene (5 bases). The CDR3 DNA reads as TGTGCCACCAGTGCCAGAGGGGAGGGGAATCAGCCCCAGCATTTT. As protein: CATSARGEGNQPQHF.